This passage covers 5 T cell receptor beta chains from one sample sequenced in a study of shared clonotypes between healthy human individuals. Here immunoSEQ multiplex PCR was the method, and the copy in TCRdb shows in-frame clones only, minus some. This table holds about 1.5 million clones, 95% to 99% found once. Material for sequencing was naive CD4+ T cells sorted from blood. Noted subset: CD45RA+ positively selected. The receptor set was obtained from a man aged 25 to 40 in good health.

The J gene is TRBJ2-1, the V gene TRBV5-1; D is uncertain. V lost 0 bases to trimming and J lost 0 bases, with 7 bases between them. CDR3 size: 15 residues. Germline V lookup: CDR1 SGHRS, CDR2 YFSETQ. The CDR3 DNA reads TGCGCCAGCAGCTTGGAAGTGAACTCCTACAATGAGCAGTTCTTC. Amino acids: CASSLEVNSYNEQFF.

The genes are TRBV28 and TRBJ2-2; D may be TRBD1 (6 bases). The germline V gene has CDR1 MDHEN and CDR2 SYDVKM. The CDR3 consists of 16 residues. The germline V and J ends were trimmed by 8 bases and 1 base, with 17 bases remaining between them. CDR3 sequence (DNA): TGTGCCAGCGGAAACAGGGTATCTTTGAACACCGGGGAGCTGTTTTTT. Protein: CASGNRVSLNTGELFF.

V gene TRBV30 combines with J gene TRBJ2-1, with 16 bases identical to TRBD2. Germline loops: CDR1 GTSNPN, CDR2 SVGIG (reference sequence). The trim removed 3 bases at V and 4 bases at J, leaving 6 bases unmatched. The length of the CDR3 is 17 residues. In DNA, the CDR3 is TGTGCCTGGAGCCCAGGGACTAGCGGGAGGGCTTACAATGAGCAGTTCTTC. Amino acids: CAWSPGTSGRAYNEQFF.

The chain uses TRBV10-1 and TRBJ2-1, with a weak D call TRBD2 (6 bases). V dropped 4 bases and J dropped 0 bases, with 22 bases sitting between them. The CDR3 is made up of 19 amino acids. Germline V gene data show CDR1 as WNHNN and CDR2 as SYGVQD (reference sequence). CDR3 loop: CASSVSAGRRASSYNEQFF. The CDR3 DNA follows: TGCGCCAGCAGTGTTAGCGCGGGCAGGAGGGCTAGCTCCTACAATGAGCAGTTCTTC.

This chain connects TRBV5-8 to TRBJ1-3; D gene uncertain. The CDR3 totals 14 residues. V lost 4 bases and J 4 bases, leaving 12 bases between the germline ends. In germline, CDR1 is SGHTS, CDR2 YDEGEE. The CDR3 bases are TGTGCCAGCAGCACCTTGAGCCCCGGAAACACCATATATTTT. This codes for CASSTLSPGNTIYF.